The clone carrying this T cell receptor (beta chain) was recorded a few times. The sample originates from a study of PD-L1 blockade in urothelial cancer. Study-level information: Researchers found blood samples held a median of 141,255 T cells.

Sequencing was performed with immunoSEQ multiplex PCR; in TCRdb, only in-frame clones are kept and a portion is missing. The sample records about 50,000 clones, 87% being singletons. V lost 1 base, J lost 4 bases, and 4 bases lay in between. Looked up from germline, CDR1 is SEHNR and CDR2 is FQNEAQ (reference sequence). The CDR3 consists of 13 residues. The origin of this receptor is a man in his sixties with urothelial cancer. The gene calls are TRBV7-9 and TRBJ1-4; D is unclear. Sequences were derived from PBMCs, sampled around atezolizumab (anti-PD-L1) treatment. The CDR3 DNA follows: TGTGCCAGCAGCTTAGGCGGTAATGAAAAACTGTTTTTT. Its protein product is CASSLGGNEKLFF.